This T cell receptor beta chain was obtained from a study of T cell responses to AZD1222 COVID-19 vaccine. As to this clone: The target antigen is unknown.

This table comes from immunoSEQ multiplex PCR, and its TCRdb copy is limited to in-frame clones, with some not included. Of 83,000 or so clones listed, more than 70% are singletons. The analysis combined second doses at about 4 or about 12 weeks. The study, taken as a whole, reports: Regions 160-218 and 743-854 dominated among vaccine-associated CD4 TCRs spanning spike. Among those given AZD1222, only six were seropositive at baseline. Spike-specific TCR breadth and depth both grew after two AZD1222 doses.

The CDR3 consists of 17 residues. J was trimmed by 5 bases and V by 0 bases; bases with no gene match: 6. Germline values: CDR1 MGHRA, CDR2 YSYEKL. The J gene is TRBJ2-2, the V gene TRBV4-1; 10 nucleotides align to TRBD2. This clonotype originated in an adult who received the AZD1222 COVID-19 vaccine. The sequenced sample was peripheral blood, obtained 28 days after the second AZD1222 dose. The CDR3 reads CASSQDRLAGETGELFF. CDR3 nucleotide sequence: TGCGCCAGCAGCCAAGATCGCCTAGCGGGAGAAACCGGGGAGCTGTTTTTT.